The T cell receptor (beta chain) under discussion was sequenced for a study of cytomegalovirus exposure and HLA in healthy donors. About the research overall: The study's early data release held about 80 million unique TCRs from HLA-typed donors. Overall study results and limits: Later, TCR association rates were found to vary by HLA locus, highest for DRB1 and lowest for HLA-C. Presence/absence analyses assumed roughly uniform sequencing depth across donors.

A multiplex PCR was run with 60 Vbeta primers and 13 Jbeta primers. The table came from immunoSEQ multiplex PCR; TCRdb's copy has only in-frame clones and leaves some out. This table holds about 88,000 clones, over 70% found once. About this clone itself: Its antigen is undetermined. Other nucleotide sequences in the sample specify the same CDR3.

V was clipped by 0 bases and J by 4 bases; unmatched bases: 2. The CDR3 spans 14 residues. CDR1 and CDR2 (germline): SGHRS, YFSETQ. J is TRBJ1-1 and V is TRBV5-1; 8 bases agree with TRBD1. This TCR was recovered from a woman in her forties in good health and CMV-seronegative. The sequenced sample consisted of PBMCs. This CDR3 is CASSLGTGGTEAFF. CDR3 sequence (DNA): TGCGCCAGCAGCTTGGGTACAGGGGGCACTGAAGCTTTCTTT.